One T cell receptor (beta chain) is described in this entry. Profiling relied on immunoSEQ multiplex PCR, and the TCRdb table lists in-frame clones only, not all of them. The sample includes about 200,000 clones, roughly 84% of them seen just once. This record comes from a study of blood T cell repertoires in COVID-19. The V gene's germline CDR1 is MDHEN and CDR2 SYDVKM. V lost 3 bases and J 3 bases, leaving 9 bases between the germline ends. There are 14 residues in the CDR3. Sequences were obtained from peripheral blood. The chain links TRBV28 to TRBJ1-5; possibly TRBD1 for D (5 bases). The sequence was obtained from a woman over 75 with acute or convalescent COVID-19. CDR3: CASSLGGDNQPQHF. DNA for the CDR3: TGTGCCAGCAGTTTGGGGGGGGACAATCAGCCCCAGCATTTT.